The 29 T cell receptor beta chains given below trace back to one sample, sequenced in a study of graft-versus-host responses after intestinal transplantation (TCRdb year 2021). The library was built by means of the immunoSEQ multiplex PCR assay. Not all clones reach the TCRdb copy of this immuneACCESS table, which keeps in-frame sequences only. Checked studies attribute under half of the gap to unresolved V genes and leave the rest unexplained. The sample records tens of thousands of clones, around 87% of which are singletons. Jointly, the top ten make up about a sixth of the sample. Intraepithelial and lamina propria lymphocytes were isolated from graft specimens using dithiothreitol, EDTA incubations and collagenase D digestion. Specimen: ileum tissue, collected 204 days after intestinal transplant. The receptors here all came from a human patient who received an intestinal transplant, so some T cells may come from the graft donor.

V is TRBV4-1 and J is TRBJ2-3; the D gene is possibly TRBD2 (6 bases). The CDR3 sequence is 16 residues long. Trimming removed 1 base at V and 2 bases at J, with 13 bases between. CDR1 is MGHRA and CDR2 is YSYEKL in the germline V gene. This CDR3 is CASSQARESTTDTQYF. In nucleotides, the CDR3 is TGCGCCAGCAGCCAAGCTCGGGAGAGTACCACAGATACGCAGTATTTT.

This rearrangement joins TRBV7-9 to TRBJ1-1; a weak D match, TRBD1 (5 bases). Per the germline V gene, CDR1 is SEHNR and CDR2 is FQNEAQ (reference sequence). The CDR3 spans 13 residues. V lost 7 bases and J lost 5, with 14 bases in between. This chain's CDR3 is CASTLGGSTEAFF. DNA for the CDR3: TGTGCCAGCACCTTGGGGGGTAGTACTGAAGCTTTCTTT.

The chain uses TRBV5-1 and TRBJ2-2; D is undetermined. There are 16 residues in the CDR3. V dropped 5 bases and J dropped 0 bases, with 14 bases sitting between them. The germline V gene encodes CDR1 SGHRS and CDR2 YFSETQ. CDR3 nucleotide sequence: TGCGCCAGCAGAGTTTGGCTACCGGCGAACACCGGGGAGCTGTTTTTT. Protein sequence: CASRVWLPANTGELFF. The entire variable domain, with the rest obtained from reference TRBV5-1 and TRBJ2-2, is as follows: KAGVTQTPRYLIKTRGQQVTLSCSPISGHRSVSWYQQTPGQGLQFLFEYFSETQRNKGNFPGRFSGRQFSNSRSEMNVSTLELGDSALYLCASRVWLPANTGELFFGEGSRLTVL.

This rearrangement joins TRBV7-2 to TRBJ2-3, with D unresolved. This CDR3 is built from 15 residues. V dropped 1 base and J dropped 6 bases, with 14 bases sitting between them. Germline V gives CDR1 SGHTA, CDR2 FQGNSA. CDR3 bases: TGTGCCAGCAGCTTAGGGTCCCAGTCGAGGGATACGCAGTATTTT. Its translation: CASSLGSQSRDTQYF.

This chain links TRBV28 with TRBJ2-2; possibly TRBD2 for D (5 bases). Looked up from germline, CDR1 is MDHEN and CDR2 is SYDVKM. CDR3 length: 15 amino acids. Trimming stripped 6 bases from V and 8 bases from J, with 19 bases between. CDR3 protein: CASRPTPLVTGELFF. The DNA for the CDR3 is TGTGCCAGCAGACCAACTCCACTAGTCACGGGGGAGCTGTTTTTT.

The V and J genes are TRBV27 and TRBJ2-7; 10 positions match TRBD2. CDR1 is MNHEY and CDR2 is SMNVEV in the germline V gene (reference sequence). V lost 5 bases to trimming and J lost 6 bases; unmatched junction nucleotides: 10. The CDR3 spans 15 residues. Here the CDR3 reads CASSDAGTSAFEQYF. The DNA of the CDR3 is TGTGCCAGCAGTGACGCCGGGACTAGCGCCTTCGAGCAGTACTTC.

The chain has TRBV5-1 and TRBJ1-3; D gene unclear. Trimming stripped 4 bases from V and 4 bases from J, with 15 bases between. The CDR3 spans 15 residues. The germline CDR1 and CDR2 sequences are SGHRS and YFSETQ. Here the CDR3 reads CASSPGSETGNTIYF. The DNA of the CDR3 is TGCGCCAGCAGCCCCGGGTCCGAGACGGGAAACACCATATATTTT. Full variable domain (outside the CDR3, taken from reference TRBV5-1 and TRBJ1-3): KAGVTQTPRYLIKTRGQQVTLSCSPISGHRSVSWYQQTPGQGLQFLFEYFSETQRNKGNFPGRFSGRQFSNSRSEMNVSTLELGDSALYLCASSPGSETGNTIYFGEGSWLTVV.

The V and J genes are TRBV19 and TRBJ2-7, with TRBD1 matching over 9 bases. With 5 bases clipped from V and 3 bases from J, the junction kept 5 bases outside the gene matches. CDR3 length: 14 amino acids. CDR1 LNHDA and CDR2 SQIVND come from the germline V gene (reference sequence). In DNA, the CDR3 is TGTGCCAGTAGTTGGGGACAGGGCAGCTACGAGCAGTACTTC. This translates into CASSWGQGSYEQYF.

This clone was seen a few times. The chain carries TRBV15 and TRBJ2-5; 10 bases align to TRBD2. The germline CDR1 and CDR2 sequences are LNHNV and YYDKDF (reference sequence). With V trimmed by 1 base and J by 2 bases, 7 bases remained unmatched. This CDR3 region has 17 residues. The chain's CDR3 is CATSRGGLAVGQETQYF. In DNA, the CDR3 is TGTGCCACCAGCAGAGGAGGACTAGCGGTAGGGCAAGAGACCCAGTACTTC.

The chain carries TRBV5-1 and TRBJ2-1; D gene unclear. This CDR3 region has 12 residues. Trimming pared 3 bases from V and 5 bases from J, leaving 6 bases between. Germline CDR1 and CDR2: SGHRS and YFSETQ. CDR3 region: CASSWSDNEQFF. The CDR3 DNA is TGCGCCAGCAGCTGGTCGGACAATGAGCAGTTCTTC.

V gene TRBV27 combines with J gene TRBJ2-5, with 10 bases that match TRBD1. CDR1 and CDR2 (germline): MNHEY, SMNVEV (reference sequence). V gave up 5 bases and J gave up 2 bases; unmatched junction bases: 14. This CDR3 is 18 amino acids long. DNA for the CDR3: TGTGCCAGCAGTCGCAAATGGAGGGACAGGGGTTTTCAAGAGACCCAGTACTTC. Translating it yields CASSRKWRDRGFQETQYF.

The chain is built from TRBV19 and TRBJ1-5; perhaps TRBD1 as D (6 bases). This CDR3 contains 12 residues. The V gene lost 5 bases and the J gene lost 10 bases, with 12 bases spanning the gap. Germline V gives CDR1 LNHDA, CDR2 SQIVND (reference sequence). CDR3 sequence: CASSPNRDPQHF. CDR3 coding DNA: TGTGCCAGTAGTCCAAACAGGGACCCCCAGCATTTT.

The CDR3 region is CASSLGFDGTTEGTQYF. In nucleotides, the CDR3 is TGTGCCAGCAGTTTAGGCTTTGACGGGACTACGGAGGGGACCCAGTACTTC. The chain combines TRBV28 with TRBJ2-5, with 7 bases that match TRBD2. The CDR3 loop spans 17 amino acids. Looked up from germline, CDR1 is MDHEN and CDR2 is SYDVKM. Unmatched junction bases numbered 16, after V lost 2 bases and J lost 7 bases.

The CDR3 region is CASSPLYMNTEAFF. Written as DNA, the CDR3 is TGTGCCAGCAGCCCGCTTTACATGAACACTGAAGCTTTCTTT. The chain uses TRBV6-5 and TRBJ1-1; D ambiguous. Germline CDR1 and CDR2: MNHEY and SVGAGI. V was trimmed by 6 bases and J by 0 bases, leaving 11 bases between them. This CDR3 region has 14 residues.

As for this clone: At one of its ends the junction is not consistent with the germline gene, which may arise from a read error. This sequence joins TRBV7-9 and TRBJ1-1; the D is unclear. The CDR3 spans 12 residues. Looked up from germline, CDR1 is SEHNR and CDR2 is FQNEAQ (reference sequence). For the CDR3, the DNA is TGTGCCAGCAGCTTGATGAAGACTGAAGCTTTCTTT. Translating gives CASSLMKTEAFF. Full variable domain (outside the CDR3, taken from reference TRBV7-9 and TRBJ1-1): DTGVSQNPRHKITKRGQNVTFRCDPISEHNRLYWYRQTLGQGPEFLTYFQNEAQLEKSRLLSDRFSAERPKGSFSTLEIQRTEQGDSAMYLCASSLMKTEAFFGQGTRLTVV.

A note on this clone: This sample also contains other DNA sequences that code for the same CDR3. The chain recombines TRBV6-1 with TRBJ2-7, with TRBD1 identical over 8 bases. This CDR3 contains 15 residues. CDR1 and CDR2 (germline): MNHNS, SASEGT. The V and J ends lost 3 bases and 2 bases, in that order; junction bases with no gene match: 6. The CDR3 coding sequence is TGTGCCAGCAGTGAGGCAGGACAGGGCCCCTACGAGCAGTACTTC. As protein: CASSEAGQGPYEQYF.

The chain has TRBV6-5 and TRBJ2-5, with 7 bases matching TRBD1. V shed 7 bases, J shed 11 bases, and the junction held 10 bases outside the gene matches. Germline CDR1 MNHEY, CDR2 SVGAGI. The CDR3 has 12 residues. CDR3 nucleotide sequence: TGTGCCAGCACCCAGGGGGATGGACCGCAGTACTTC. Residues: CASTQGDGPQYF.

J is TRBJ2-7 and V is TRBV27, with D hard to call. Trimming pared 2 bases from V and 6 bases from J, leaving 11 bases between. The CDR3 consists of 13 residues. Germline-derived CDR1 and CDR2 are MNHEY and SMNVEV (reference sequence). The DNA of the CDR3 is TGTGCCAGCAGTTTAGGGTTCCCTTTCGAGCAGTACTTC. Translating it yields CASSLGFPFEQYF.

This chain connects TRBV12-1 to TRBJ2-5; the table names TRBD1, a call not compared with the DNA. TRBV12-1 is noted as a pseudogene. This CDR3 region has 15 residues. In DNA, the CDR3 is TGTGCCAGCAGCTTTCCTCGGGACAAACAAGAGACCCAGTACTTC. Protein sequence: CASSFPRDKQETQYF.

The chain links TRBV5-3 to TRBJ1-5; no clear D. TRBV5-3 is an ORF; its function is uncertain. Trimming stripped 7 bases from V and 2 bases from J, with 10 bases between. This CDR3 is built from 13 residues. The chain's CDR3 is CARARGGNQPQHF. CDR3 coding DNA: TGTGCCAGAGCCCGAGGAGGCAATCAGCCCCAGCATTTT.

V gene TRBV7-2 combines with J gene TRBJ2-7; tentatively, D is TRBD1 or TRBD2 (5 bases each). The CDR3 consists of 13 residues. Germline V gene lookup returns CDR1 SGHTA and CDR2 FQGNSA. Trimming pared 3 bases from V and 1 base from J, leaving 7 bases between. The CDR3 sequence: CASSLRGSYEQYF. CDR3 nucleotides: TGTGCCAGCAGCTTGAGGGGATCCTACGAGCAGTACTTC.

The J gene is TRBJ1-3, the V gene TRBV5-6, with D perhaps matching TRBD1 (5 bases). The CDR3 is made up of 16 amino acids. V was pared by 1 base and J by 0 bases, with 11 bases between. CDR1 and CDR2 (germline): SGHDT, YYEEEE. Written as DNA, the CDR3 is TGTGCCAGCAGCTTGTTGGCAGGGCCCTCTGGAAACACCATATATTTT. This translates into CASSLLAGPSGNTIYF. Full variable domain (missing parts from reference TRBV5-6 and TRBJ1-3): DAGVTQSPTHLIKTRGQQVTLRCSPKSGHDTVSWYQQALGQGPQFIFQYYEEEERQRGNFPDRFSGHQFPNYSSELNVNALLLGDSALYLCASSLLAGPSGNTIYFGEGSWLTVV.

The chain combines TRBV28 with TRBJ1-2; 7 nucleotides match TRBD1. V was clipped by 4 bases and J by 5 bases; unmatched bases: 10. The CDR3 has 15 residues. From germline, CDR1 is MDHEN and CDR2 SYDVKM. Written as DNA, the CDR3 is TGTGCCAGCAGTTCCCCGGGACAGATTTTGTATGGCTACACCTTC. Amino acids: CASSSPGQILYGYTF.

The rearrangement links TRBV27 to TRBJ1-5, with a possible D match to TRBD1 (5 bases). The CDR3 runs to 16 residues. Germline assignment: CDR1 MNHEY and CDR2 SMNVEV (reference sequence). V lost 4 bases, J lost 2 bases, and 15 bases lay in between. The CDR3 sequence: CASSSPGRGGNQPQHF. CDR3 sequence (DNA): TGTGCCAGCAGTTCCCCGGGGAGGGGAGGCAATCAGCCCCAGCATTTT.

V gene TRBV25-1 combines with J gene TRBJ2-1; 7 nucleotides agree with TRBD1. CDR3 size: 15 residues. J was trimmed by 3 bases and V by 4 bases; bases with no gene match: 6. Germline lookup yields CDR1 MGHDK and CDR2 SYGVNS. The CDR3 spells CASSGTGVVYNEQFF. CDR3 nucleotides: TGTGCCAGCAGTGGAACAGGGGTCGTCTACAATGAGCAGTTCTTC. The whole variable domain, filled in from reference TRBV25-1 and TRBJ2-1, reads EADIYQTPRYLVIGTGKKITLECSQTMGHDKMYWYQQDPGMELHLIHYSYGVNSTEKGDLSSESTVSRIRTEHFPLTLESARPSHTSQYLCASSGTGVVYNEQFFGPGTRLTVL.

The chain uses TRBV14 and TRBJ2-7, with D hard to call. CDR3 length: 13 residues. Germline CDR1 reads SGHDN; CDR2 reads FVKESK. Trimming removed 0 bases at V and 3 bases at J, with 6 bases between. CDR3 DNA sequence: TGTGCCAGCAGCCAAGAATCTCGCTACGAGCAGTACTTC. It yields the protein CASSQESRYEQYF.

V is TRBV5-1 and J is TRBJ2-5; 7 bases are shared with TRBD1. Germline trimming cut 3 bases from V and 4 bases from J; bases unmatched to any gene: 12. The CDR3 has 16 amino acids. CDR1 and CDR2 from the germline V gene are SGHRS and YFSETQ. CDR3: CASSWGPGQMGETQYF. The CDR3 coding sequence is TGCGCCAGCAGCTGGGGTCCGGGACAGATGGGAGAGACCCAGTACTTC.

This clone was observed a few times. The gene calls are TRBV9 and TRBJ1-1; D remains unclear. Trimming took off 4 bases at V and 3 bases at J, with 16 bases between the two ends. CDR1 and CDR2 from the germline V gene are SGDLS and YYNGEE. This CDR3 region has 15 residues. In DNA, the CDR3 is TGTGCCAGCAGCCGGAGGGCAAAGGGTGACACTGAAGCTTTCTTT. Its protein is CASSRRAKGDTEAFF.

The V gene is TRBV19, the J gene TRBJ2-3, with 7 bases that match TRBD2. This CDR3 contains 14 residues. Unmatched junction bases numbered 3, after V lost 5 bases and J lost 1 base. Germline V gives CDR1 LNHDA, CDR2 SQIVND (reference sequence). The CDR3 DNA reads TGTGCCAGTAGTGCGGGAGTGGGCACAGATACGCAGTATTTT. This sequence encodes CASSAGVGTDTQYF.